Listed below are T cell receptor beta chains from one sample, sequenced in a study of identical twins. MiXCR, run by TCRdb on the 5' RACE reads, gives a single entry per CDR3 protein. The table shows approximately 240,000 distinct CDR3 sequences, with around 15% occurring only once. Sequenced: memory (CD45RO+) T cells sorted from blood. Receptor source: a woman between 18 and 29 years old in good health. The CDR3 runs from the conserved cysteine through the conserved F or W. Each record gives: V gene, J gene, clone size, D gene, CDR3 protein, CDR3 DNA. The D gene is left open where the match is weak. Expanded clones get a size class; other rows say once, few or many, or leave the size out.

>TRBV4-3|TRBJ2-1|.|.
CASSQSFTNNEQFF
TGCGCCAGCAGCCAATCATTTACCAACAATGAGCAGTTCTTC
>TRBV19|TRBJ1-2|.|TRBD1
CASSRQGTYGYTF
TGTGCCAGTAGTCGACAGGGGACCTATGGCTACACCTTC
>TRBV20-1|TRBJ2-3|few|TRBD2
CSALAGGPDTQYF
TGCAGTGCTTTGGCGGGGGGCCCAGATACGCAGTATTTT
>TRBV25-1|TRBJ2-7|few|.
CASSDRPSEQYF
TGTGCCAGCAGTGATAGGCCCAGCGAGCAGTACTTC
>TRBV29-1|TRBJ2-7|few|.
CSVQITRGERYF
TGCAGCGTTCAAATAACCCGGGGCGAACGGTACTTC
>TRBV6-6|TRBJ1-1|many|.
CASSLTGTEAFF
TGTGCCAGCAGTTTAACTGGCACTGAAGCTTTCTTT
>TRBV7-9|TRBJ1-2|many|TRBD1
CASRDGTAYGYTF
TGTGCCAGCAGGGACGGGACAGCTTATGGCTACACCTTC
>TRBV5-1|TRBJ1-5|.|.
CASSFGMGQPQHF
TGCGCCAGCAGCTTCGGGATGGGCCAGCCCCAGCATTTT
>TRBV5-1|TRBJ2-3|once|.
CASSFRSDRDTQYF
TGCGCCAGCAGCTTCCGATCAGACAGGGATACGCAGTATTTT
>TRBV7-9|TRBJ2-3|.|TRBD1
CASGWTGYDDTQYF
TGTGCCAGCGGCTGGACAGGGTACGACGATACGCAGTATTTT
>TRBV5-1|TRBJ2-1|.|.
CASSGNEQFF
TGCGCCAGCAGCGGAAATGAGCAGTTCTTC
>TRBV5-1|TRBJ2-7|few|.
CASSLPEGEQYF
TGCGCCAGCAGCCTCCCCGAGGGGGAACAGTACTTC
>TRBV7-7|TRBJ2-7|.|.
CASSLAVGGSYEQYF
TGTGCTAGCAGCTTGGCCGTCGGGGGCTCCTACGAGCAGTACTTC
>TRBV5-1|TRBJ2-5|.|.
CASSGTQETQYF
TGCGCCAGCAGCGGGACACAAGAGACCCAGTACTTC
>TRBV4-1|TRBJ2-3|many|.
CASSQEQVEDTQYF
TGCGCCAGCAGCCAAGAGCAAGTCGAAGATACGCAGTATTTT
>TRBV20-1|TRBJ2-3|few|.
CSARTGPPEVTQYF
TGCAGTGCTAGGACGGGGCCCCCAGAGGTTACGCAGTATTTT
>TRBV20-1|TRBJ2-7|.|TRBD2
CSVPSGGTGEQYF
TGCAGTGTACCTAGCGGGGGTACGGGCGAGCAGTACTTC
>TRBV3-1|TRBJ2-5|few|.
CASSLSEGTQYF
TGTGCCAGCAGCCTCAGTGAGGGGACCCAGTACTTC
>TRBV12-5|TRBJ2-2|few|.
CASGFGLSRDTGELFF
TGTGCTAGTGGTTTCGGGTTGAGTAGGGACACCGGGGAGCTGTTTTTT